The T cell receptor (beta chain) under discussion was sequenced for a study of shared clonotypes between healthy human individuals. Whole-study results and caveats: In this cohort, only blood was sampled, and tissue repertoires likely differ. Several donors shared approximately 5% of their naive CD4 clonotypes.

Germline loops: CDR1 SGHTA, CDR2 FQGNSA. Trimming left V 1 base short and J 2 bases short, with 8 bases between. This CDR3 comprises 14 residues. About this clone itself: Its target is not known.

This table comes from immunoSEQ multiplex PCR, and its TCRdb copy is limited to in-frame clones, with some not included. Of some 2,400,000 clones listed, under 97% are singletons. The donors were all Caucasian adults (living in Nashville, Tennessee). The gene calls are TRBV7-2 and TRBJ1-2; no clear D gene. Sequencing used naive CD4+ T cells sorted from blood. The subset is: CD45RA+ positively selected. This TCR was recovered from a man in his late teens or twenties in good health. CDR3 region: CASSLGTTNYGYTF. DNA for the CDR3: TGTGCCAGCAGCTTAGGAACAACCAACTATGGCTACACCTTC.